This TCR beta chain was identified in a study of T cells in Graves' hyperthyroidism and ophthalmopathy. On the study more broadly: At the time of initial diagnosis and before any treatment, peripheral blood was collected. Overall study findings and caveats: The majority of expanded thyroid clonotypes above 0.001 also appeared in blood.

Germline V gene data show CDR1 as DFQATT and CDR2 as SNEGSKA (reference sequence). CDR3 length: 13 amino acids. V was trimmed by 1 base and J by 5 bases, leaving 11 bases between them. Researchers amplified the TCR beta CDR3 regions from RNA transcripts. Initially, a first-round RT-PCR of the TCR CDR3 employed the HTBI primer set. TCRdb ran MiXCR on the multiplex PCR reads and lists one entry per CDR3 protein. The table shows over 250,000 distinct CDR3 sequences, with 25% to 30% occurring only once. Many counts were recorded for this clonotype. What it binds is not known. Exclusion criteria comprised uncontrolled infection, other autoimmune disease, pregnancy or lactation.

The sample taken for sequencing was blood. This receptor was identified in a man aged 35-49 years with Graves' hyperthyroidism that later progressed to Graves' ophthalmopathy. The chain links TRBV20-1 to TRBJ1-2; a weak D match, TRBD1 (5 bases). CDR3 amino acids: CSARGSEGYGYTF. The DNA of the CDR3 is TGCAGTGCTAGAGGATCCGAGGGGTATGGCTACACCTTC.